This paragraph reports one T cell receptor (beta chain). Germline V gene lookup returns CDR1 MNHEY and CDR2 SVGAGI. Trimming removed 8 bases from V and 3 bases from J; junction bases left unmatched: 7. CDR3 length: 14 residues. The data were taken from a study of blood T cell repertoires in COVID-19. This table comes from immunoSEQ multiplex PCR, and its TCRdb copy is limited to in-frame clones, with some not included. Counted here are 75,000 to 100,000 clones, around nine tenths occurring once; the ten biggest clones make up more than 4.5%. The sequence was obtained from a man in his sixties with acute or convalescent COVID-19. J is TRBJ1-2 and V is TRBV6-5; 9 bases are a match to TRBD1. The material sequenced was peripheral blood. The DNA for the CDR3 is TGTGCCAGCGCCACGACAGGGGGTTACTATGGCTACACCTTC. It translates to CASATTGGYYGYTF.